This is a list of T cell receptor beta chains from one sample in a study of T cell clonotyping in hematopoietic cell transplantation. This table comes from immunoSEQ multiplex PCR, and its TCRdb copy is limited to in-frame clones, with some not included. The sample holds about 70,000 clones, 94% seen once. Sequences were obtained from peripheral blood mononuclear cells. The receptors derive from a man over 45 in good health. Some clones in this sample may be carry-over from other donors' samples. The CDR3 runs from the conserved cysteine through the conserved F or W. D genes are given only for firm matches. Where a row states a size, it is once, few, many or the class of an expanded clone; other rows omit it.

V gene: TRBV9
D gene: TRBD1
J gene: TRBJ2-2
clone size: NA
CDR3 length: 16
CDR3 protein: CASSVVGQGHTGELFF
CDR3 DNA: TGTGCCAGCAGCGTAGTGGGACAGGGCCACACCGGGGAGCTGTTTTTT

V gene: TRBV11-2
D gene: TRBD2
J gene: TRBJ2-7
clone size: NA
CDR3 length: 17
CDR3 protein: CASSLAPAGPLTYEQYF
CDR3 DNA: TGTGCCAGCAGCTTAGCCCCAGCGGGACCCCTAACCTACGAGCAGTACTTC

V gene: TRBV28
D gene: NA
J gene: TRBJ2-2
clone size: NA
CDR3 length: 14
CDR3 protein: CASKMAGNTGELFF
CDR3 DNA: TGTGCCAGCAAAATGGCGGGAAACACCGGGGAGCTGTTTTTT

V gene: TRBV28
D gene: TRBD2
J gene: TRBJ2-5
clone size: NA
CDR3 length: 15
CDR3 protein: CASSFGRTSGETQYF
CDR3 DNA: TGTGCCAGCAGTTTTGGAAGAACTAGCGGGGAGACCCAGTACTTC

V gene: TRBV6-5
D gene: NA
J gene: TRBJ1-4
clone size: once
CDR3 length: 14
CDR3 protein: CASKVRTTNEKLFF
CDR3 DNA: TGTGCCAGCAAGGTCAGAACAACTAATGAAAAACTGTTTTTT

V gene: TRBV13
D gene: NA
J gene: TRBJ2-3
clone size: NA
CDR3 length: 14
CDR3 protein: CASSLDPSTDTQYF
CDR3 DNA: TGTGCCAGCAGCCTAGATCCTAGCACAGATACGCAGTATTTT

V gene: TRBV7-3
D gene: TRBD1
J gene: TRBJ1-3
clone size: NA
CDR3 length: 18
CDR3 protein: CASSLIRDRGRTGNTIYF
CDR3 DNA: TGTGCCAGCAGCTTAATCCGAGACAGGGGGCGAACTGGAAACACCATATATTTT

V gene: TRBV28
D gene: NA
J gene: TRBJ2-2
clone size: NA
CDR3 length: 16
CDR3 protein: CASSLWTGQNTGELFF
CDR3 DNA: TGTGCCAGCAGTTTATGGACCGGACAGAACACCGGGGAGCTGTTTTTT

V gene: TRBV29-1
D gene: TRBD1
J gene: TRBJ2-7
clone size: NA
CDR3 length: 14
CDR3 protein: CSVGGTGRSYEQYF
CDR3 DNA: TGCAGCGTTGGCGGGACAGGGAGGTCCTACGAGCAGTACTTC

V gene: TRBV14
D gene: NA
J gene: TRBJ1-2
clone size: NA
CDR3 length: 14
CDR3 protein: CASSQQGTNYGYTF
CDR3 DNA: TGTGCCAGCAGCCAGCAGGGCACTAACTATGGCTACACCTTC

V gene: TRBV7-2
D gene: TRBD2
J gene: TRBJ2-1
clone size: NA
CDR3 length: 16
CDR3 protein: CASSTFTSGRGNEQFF
CDR3 DNA: TGTGCCAGCAGCACCTTCACTAGCGGGAGGGGTAATGAGCAGTTCTTC

V gene: TRBV6-6
D gene: NA
J gene: TRBJ1-2
clone size: NA
CDR3 length: 12
CDR3 protein: CASSPEIKGYTF
CDR3 DNA: TGTGCCAGCAGCCCTGAAATCAAAGGCTACACCTTC

V gene: TRBV28
D gene: TRBD1
J gene: TRBJ2-7
clone size: NA
CDR3 length: 16
CDR3 protein: CASSRQPGQATYEQYF
CDR3 DNA: TGTGCCAGCAGCCGCCAACCGGGACAGGCGACCTACGAGCAGTACTTC

V gene: TRBV28
D gene: NA
J gene: TRBJ2-7
clone size: NA
CDR3 length: 13
CDR3 protein: CASGSWSTYEQYF
CDR3 DNA: TGTGCCAGCGGGTCATGGTCTACCTACGAGCAGTACTTC

V gene: TRBV9
D gene: NA
J gene: TRBJ2-7
clone size: NA
CDR3 length: 15
CDR3 protein: CASSVDAGRAYEQYF
CDR3 DNA: TGTGCCAGCAGCGTAGACGCGGGCAGGGCCTACGAGCAGTACTTC

V gene: TRBV6-6
D gene: NA
J gene: TRBJ2-7
clone size: NA
CDR3 length: 13
CDR3 protein: CASTLSPPYEQYF
CDR3 DNA: TGTGCCAGCACCCTCTCCCCCCCGTACGAGCAGTACTTC

V gene: TRBV2
D gene: NA
J gene: TRBJ1-1
clone size: NA
CDR3 length: 11
CDR3 protein: CASSLTGEAFF
CDR3 DNA: TGTGCCAGCAGCTTGACAGGCGAAGCTTTCTTT

V gene: TRBV2
D gene: NA
J gene: TRBJ1-2
clone size: NA
CDR3 length: 13
CDR3 protein: CASSWSLNYGYTF
CDR3 DNA: TGTGCCAGCAGTTGGTCTCTTAACTATGGCTACACCTTC

V gene: TRBV5-1
D gene: NA
J gene: TRBJ2-7
clone size: NA
CDR3 length: 13
CDR3 protein: CASSWDNSYEQYF
CDR3 DNA: TGCGCCAGCAGCTGGGACAACTCCTACGAGCAGTACTTC

V gene: TRBV28
D gene: TRBD1
J gene: TRBJ1-2
clone size: once
CDR3 length: 16
CDR3 protein: CASSHYGEGAIHGYTF
CDR3 DNA: TGTGCCAGCAGTCACTACGGAGAGGGGGCTATTCATGGCTACACCTTC